Below, 19 T cell receptor beta chains from the same sample are listed, as sequenced in a study of vaccination and CD4 T cells after COVID-19. Sequencing of DNA taken from cultured CD4+ T cells relied on the Oncomine TCR Beta short-read assay. MiXCR, applied by TCRdb to the PCR reads, yields one record per CDR3 protein. The data show about 21,000 distinct CDR3 sequences, approximately 59% seen once. Stated treatment: roughly 10-day PBMC culture with coronavirus spike peptide pools or control peptides (ViraFEST assay). These receptors have no known antigen. The material was CD4+ T cells from blood, cultured in vitro, obtained before SARS-CoV-2 vaccination. These receptors all come from a human donor who received a COVID-19 vaccine.

This clonotype was seen only a few times. V gene TRBV20-1 combines with J gene TRBJ1-1, with D maybe TRBD1 (5 bases). From germline, CDR1 is DFQATT and CDR2 SNEGSKA (reference sequence). This CDR3 spans 13 amino acids. Trimming cost V 3 bases and J 3 bases, with 11 bases left between them. CDR3 coding DNA: TGCAGTGCTAGCCTTGACAGTTACACTGAAGCTTTCTTT. Its protein is CSASLDSYTEAFF.

This clonotype turned up a few times. DNA of the CDR3: TGTGCCAGCCTTGGGACACCACAAGAGACCCAGTACTTC. Protein: CASLGTPQETQYF. The chain combines TRBV2 with TRBJ2-5, with D perhaps TRBD1 (6 bases). This CDR3 is built from 13 residues. V was clipped by 8 bases and J by 2 bases, with 12 bases between them. Germline V CDR1 and CDR2: SNHLY, FYNNEI.

This chain joins TRBV30 and TRBJ1-3; maybe TRBD1 (6 bases). This CDR3 has 15 amino acids. Trimming cost V 0 bases and J 1 base, with 10 bases left between them. The germline gives CDR1 GTSNPN, CDR2 SVGIG (reference sequence). DNA of the CDR3: TGTGCCTGGAGTGTAAGACAGGTATCTGGAAACACCATATATTTT. Protein sequence: CAWSVRQVSGNTIYF.

The V and J genes are TRBV7-9 and TRBJ2-2, with 7 bases fitting TRBD2. The germline V gene has CDR1 SEHNR and CDR2 FQNEAQ (reference sequence). The CDR3 is made up of 16 amino acids. V was clipped by 3 bases and J by 9 bases; unmatched bases: 13. CDR3 DNA: TGTGCCAGCAGCTTTTCCGGCGGGGGACCCTCTTGGGAGCTGTTTTTT. This codes for CASSFSGGGPSWELFF.

The rearrangement joins TRBV11-2 to TRBJ2-5; TRBD2 matches at 13 bases. J lost 3 bases, V lost 7 bases, and 17 bases had no gene match. CDR1 and CDR2 (germline): SGHAT, FQNNGV. The CDR3 sequence is 19 residues long. In DNA form, the CDR3 reads TGTGCCAGCACCCTGACTAGGGGACTAGCGGGGTTATTAAAAGAGACCCAGTACTTC. Its protein product is CASTLTRGLAGLLKETQYF.

This clonotype was seen a few times. V usage is TRBV20-1 and J usage is TRBJ2-5, with 8 bases that match TRBD2. V shed 5 bases and J 3 bases; nucleotides not matched to a gene: 5. Germline V gene data show CDR1 as DFQATT and CDR2 as SNEGSKA (reference sequence). This CDR3 spans 13 amino acids. The CDR3 coding sequence is TGCAGTGCTGGCCATAGCGGGGAAGAGACCCAGTACTTC. This encodes CSAGHSGEETQYF.

The chain combines TRBV20-1 with TRBJ1-1; D remains ambiguous. Deletions cut 3 bases from V and 2 bases from J, with 10 bases between. The germline CDR1 and CDR2 sequences are DFQATT and SNEGSKA (reference sequence). The CDR3 has 13 amino acids. CDR3 in amino acids: CSASRQLNTEAFF. CDR3 in DNA: TGCAGTGCTAGCAGGCAGCTCAACACTGAAGCTTTCTTT.

The chain uses TRBV7-3 and TRBJ2-4; D might be TRBD2 (6 bases). The V gene's germline CDR1 is SGHTA and CDR2 FQGTGA. The CDR3 loop spans 14 amino acids. The V and J ends lost 0 bases and 15 bases respectively, with 18 bases between them. As DNA, the CDR3 is TGTGCCAGCAGCTTAACAGGGGAGGTCGGCAATTTGTACTTC. It is translated as CASSLTGEVGNLYF.

The table lists this clonotype with a few counts. J is TRBJ2-3 and V is TRBV20-1; D perhaps matches TRBD2 (5 bases). The CDR3 consists of 14 residues. Germline lookup yields CDR1 DFQATT and CDR2 SNEGSKA (reference sequence). Trimming cost V 6 bases and J 1 base, with 14 bases left between them. This chain's CDR3 is CSARLPGGTDTQYF. CDR3 DNA: TGCAGTGCGCGACTACCCGGCGGCACAGATACGCAGTATTTT.

The genes are TRBV6-1 and TRBJ1-4; 7 bases are a match to TRBD1. The CDR3 extends over 16 amino acids. CDR1 and CDR2 from the germline V gene are MNHNS and SASEGT. J was trimmed by 6 bases and V by 5 bases; bases with no gene match: 12. This CDR3 is CASSNRPTGSDEKLFF. DNA for the CDR3: TGTGCCAGCAGTAACCGGCCGACAGGGAGTGATGAAAAACTGTTTTTT.

This chain connects TRBV6-5 to TRBJ2-2; TRBD1 might be the D (5 bases). CDR1 MNHEY and CDR2 SVGAGI come from the germline V gene. V gave up 0 bases and J gave up 2 bases, with 10 bases separating them. The CDR3 consists of 16 residues. CDR3 protein: CASSYSIDRNTGELFF. The CDR3 nucleotides are TGTGCCAGCAGTTACTCGATAGACAGAAACACCGGGGAGCTGTTTTTT.

The chain combines TRBV24-1 with TRBJ2-5; a weak D match, TRBD1 (6 bases). CDR3 length: 15 amino acids. The V end lost 1 base, the J end lost 4 bases, and 12 bases lay between the germline ends. CDR1 is KGHDR, CDR2 SFDVKD, per germline. DNA for the CDR3: TGTGCCACCAGTGATTTCACTGTAGGGGGAGAGACCCAGTACTTC. Residues: CATSDFTVGGETQYF.

This chain uses TRBV19 with TRBJ1-2; 7 nucleotides align to TRBD1. CDR1 is LNHDA and CDR2 is SQIVND in the germline V gene (reference sequence). Unmatched junction bases numbered 6, after V lost 3 bases and J lost 8 bases. This CDR3 comprises 13 residues. CDR3 coding DNA: TGTGCCAGTAGTATTCGACAGGGAAAGGGCTACACCTTC. Residues: CASSIRQGKGYTF.

This clonotype was counted only a few times. This rearrangement joins TRBV2 to TRBJ2-3; D not certain. Trimming removed 4 bases from V and 2 bases from J, with 10 bases in between. Germline assignment: CDR1 SNHLY and CDR2 FYNNEI. The CDR3 consists of 14 residues. CDR3 DNA sequence: TGTGCCAGCAGTGCCCTAGTCCCCACAGATACGCAGTATTTT. Its protein product is CASSALVPTDTQYF.

This clonotype was observed a handful of times. The CDR3 is CASSLPTAEGAGTQYF. The CDR3 DNA is TGTGCCAGCAGCTTACCGACAGCCGAAGGAGCTGGGACCCAGTACTTC. The V call is TRBV7-9, the J call TRBJ2-5; perhaps TRBD1 as D (5 bases). The CDR3 contains 16 residues. The V gene lost 2 bases and the J gene lost 7 bases, with 20 bases spanning the gap. Germline V gene lookup returns CDR1 SEHNR and CDR2 FQNEAQ (reference sequence).

This clonotype has more than one count but fewer than ten. The rearrangement links TRBV7-9 to TRBJ1-2; 7 bases align to TRBD1. This CDR3 region has 14 residues. Unmatched junction bases numbered 10, after V lost 5 bases and J lost 7 bases. The V gene's germline CDR1 is SEHNR and CDR2 FQNEAQ (reference sequence). CDR3 nucleotides: TGTGCCAGCAGCAAACAGAGGGGGCAGTTTGGCTACACCTTC. The encoded protein is CASSKQRGQFGYTF.

This clonotype occurred once. This chain connects TRBV27 to TRBJ2-7, with 7 bases fitting TRBD1. The CDR3 consists of 13 residues. Per germline, CDR1 MNHEY and CDR2 SMNVEV (reference sequence). V lost 6 bases and J lost 2; bases outside the gene matches: 4. For the CDR3, the DNA is TGTGCCAGCAGCCGGGACAGCGCCTACGAGCAGTACTTC. The encoded protein is CASSRDSAYEQYF.

The V gene is TRBV2, the J gene TRBJ1-5; 8 nucleotides agree with TRBD1. V trimming: 7 bases; J trimming: 0 bases; junction bases outside the gene matches: 11. This CDR3 is built from 17 residues. The germline CDR1 and CDR2 sequences are SNHLY and FYNNEI. CDR3 in DNA: TGTGCCAGCACTATTGACAGGGGCGAACTTAGCAATCAGCCCCAGCATTTT. Encoded protein: CASTIDRGELSNQPQHF.

In DNA form, the CDR3 reads TGTGCCACCAGTGAGCGGGGTGCTAGCACAGATACGCAGTATTTT. Its translation is CATSERGASTDTQYF. The rearrangement uses TRBV24-1 and TRBJ2-3; a weak D match, TRBD2 (6 bases). The V and J ends lost 4 bases and 0 bases respectively, with 10 bases between them. Germline CDR1 is KGHDR and CDR2 is SFDVKD. The CDR3 runs 15 residues.